The 21 T cell receptor beta chains presented below share a single source sample, sequenced in a study of blood T cell repertoires in COVID-19. Using immunoSEQ multiplex PCR, the repertoire was profiled, and TCRdb retains in-frame clones only, with some absent. The sample yields 150,000 to 200,000 clones, approximately 79% seen once. Sample: peripheral blood. The receptors were gathered from a man between 60 and 75 years old with active or convalescent COVID-19.

The rearrangement uses TRBV7-2 and TRBJ1-2; 7 nucleotides line up with TRBD1. The CDR3 consists of 14 residues. CDR1 is SGHTA and CDR2 is FQGNSA in the germline V gene. Germline trimming cut 2 bases from V and 1 base from J; bases unmatched to any gene: 1. The CDR3 DNA reads as TGTGCCAGCAGCTTAAACAGGGGTAACTATGGCTACACCTTC. It is translated as CASSLNRGNYGYTF.

CDR3 protein: CASSPGLAGGREYF. In DNA form, the CDR3 reads TGTGCCAGCAGCCCCGGACTAGCGGGAGGGCGTGAGTATTTT. This sequence joins TRBV7-9 and TRBJ2-3; 15 nucleotides line up with TRBD2. V dropped 5 bases and J dropped 13; count of bases not matched to a gene: 7. The CDR3 is 14 amino acids. Germline loops: CDR1 SEHNR, CDR2 FQNEAQ (reference sequence).

V usage is TRBV7-6 and J usage is TRBJ2-7; TRBD2 aligns across 10 bases. V lost 2 bases, J lost 0 bases, and 1 base stayed unmatched. Germline V gene lookup returns CDR1 SGHVS and CDR2 FNYEAQ. The CDR3 is 15 residues long. The CDR3 here is CASSLRTSGSYEQYF. The CDR3 DNA sequence: TGTGCCAGCAGCTTACGGACTAGCGGCTCCTACGAGCAGTACTTC. The variable domain in full, completed from reference TRBV7-6 and TRBJ2-7, reads GAGVSQSPRYKVTKRGQDVALRCDPISGHVSLYWYRQALGQGPEFLTYFNYEAQQDKSGLPNDRFSAERPEGSISTLTIQRTEQRDSAMYRCASSLRTSGSYEQYFGPGTRLTVT.

The chain carries TRBV7-2 and TRBJ2-2, with D perhaps TRBD1 (7 bases). This CDR3 is 15 amino acids long. Germline V gene data show CDR1 as SGHTA and CDR2 as FQGNSA. Trimming removed 5 bases at V and 6 bases at J, with 16 bases between. This CDR3 reads CASSPITGEAGELFF. The DNA of the CDR3 is TGTGCCAGCAGCCCCATTACAGGGGAGGCCGGGGAGCTGTTTTTT.

V usage is TRBV6-5 and J usage is TRBJ2-1, with 7 bases fitting TRBD1. This CDR3 comprises 15 residues. V shed 5 bases and J 4 bases; nucleotides not matched to a gene: 8. The germline V gene encodes CDR1 MNHEY and CDR2 SVGAGI. This CDR3 is CASSHTGASYNEQFF. The DNA of the CDR3 is TGTGCCAGCAGTCATACAGGGGCTTCATACAATGAGCAGTTCTTC.

The CDR3 is CASSQVFTSGSSGGGETQYF. Written as DNA, the CDR3 is TGTGCCAGCAGCCAAGTTTTTACTAGCGGGTCATCAGGAGGGGGGGAGACCCAGTACTTC. The J gene is TRBJ2-5, the V gene TRBV4-2; 9 bases align to TRBD2. The CDR3 extends over 20 amino acids. V was pared by 1 base and J by 5 bases, with 20 bases of the junction left unmatched. CDR1 is LGHNA and CDR2 is YNFKEQ in the germline V gene.

J is TRBJ2-1 and V is TRBV4-3; 10 bases match TRBD2. The CDR3 is 16 residues long. V lost 1 base and J lost 2; bases outside the gene matches: 2. Germline assignment: CDR1 LGHNA and CDR2 YSLEER. For the CDR3, the DNA is TGCGCCAGCAGCCAAGCGCTAGCGGGAGCCTACAATGAGCAGTTCTTC. It is translated as CASSQALAGAYNEQFF.

This clone was found once. The V call is TRBV29-1, the J call TRBJ1-4, with a possible D match to TRBD1 (6 bases). V was clipped by 4 bases and J by 3 bases, with 12 bases between them. The CDR3 runs 14 residues. Germline lookup yields CDR1 SQVTM and CDR2 ANQGSEA. For the CDR3, the DNA is TGCAGCGTTGGGGGGCGCCGCTCTAATGAAAAACTGTTTTTT. Translation: CSVGGRRSNEKLFF. Looking up the rest from reference TRBV29-1 and TRBJ1-4 gives the full variable domain: SAVISQKPSRDICQRGTSLTIQCQVDSQVTMMFWYRQQPGQSLTLIATANQGSEATYESGFVIDKFPISRPNLTFSTLTVSNMSPEDSSIYLCSVGGRRSNEKLFFGSGTQLSVL.

The V call is TRBV27, the J call TRBJ2-7, with 7 bases lining up with TRBD2. After removal of 4 bases from V and 1 base from J, the junction contained 7 bases not matched to a gene. This CDR3 has 15 residues. The germline V gene encodes CDR1 MNHEY and CDR2 SMNVEV (reference sequence). The CDR3 is CASSSPAGLSYEQYF. The CDR3 region has the DNA TGTGCCAGCAGTTCTCCAGCGGGACTTTCCTACGAGCAGTACTTC.

The chain couples TRBV6-6 to TRBJ1-5; 8 bases map to TRBD1. CDR1 MNHNY and CDR2 SVGAGI come from the germline V gene (reference sequence). V dropped 2 bases and J dropped 2; count of bases not matched to a gene: 5. The CDR3 extends over 16 amino acids. The DNA for the CDR3 is TGTGCCAGCAGTTACCCTGGACAGGGTCGCAATCAGCCCCAGCATTTT. Translating it yields CASSYPGQGRNQPQHF.

The rearrangement links TRBV5-6 to TRBJ2-6; TRBD2 matches at 9 bases. There are 18 residues in the CDR3. The V gene end was trimmed by 5 bases and the J gene end by 2 bases; junction bases not matched to a gene: 11. Germline CDR1 SGHDT, CDR2 YYEEEE. The CDR3 is CASSIGAGGRAGANVLTF. The CDR3 nucleotides read TGTGCCAGCAGTATTGGAGCGGGAGGACGAGCTGGGGCCAACGTCCTGACTTTC.

The count of this clone is one. At one end, the junction sequence differs from germline, possibly due to a read error. Other DNA sequences from this sample encode an identical CDR3 as well. This chain uses TRBV7-2 with TRBJ1-2; no firm D call. The CDR3 covers 13 residues. CDR1 is SGHTA, CDR2 FQGNSA, per germline. As DNA, the CDR3 is TGCGCCAGCAGCTTCCCGGCGAAAGACGCGGTCTCTTTC. Residues: CASSFPAKDAVSF.

This CDR3 is CASSPPPRDSGEQFF. The CDR3, as DNA: TGTGCCAGCAGCCCGCCCCCCCGGGACTCGGGTGAGCAGTTCTTC. The chain recombines TRBV7-6 with TRBJ2-1, with D maybe TRBD2 (6 bases). The CDR3 is made up of 15 amino acids. Per germline, CDR1 SGHVS and CDR2 FNYEAQ. The V and J ends lost 5 bases and 9 bases respectively, with 20 bases between them.

V is TRBV6-5 and J is TRBJ1-6; tentatively, D is TRBD1 (6 bases). Trimming pared 8 bases from V and 5 bases from J, leaving 10 bases between. Germline lookup yields CDR1 MNHEY and CDR2 SVGAGI. CDR3 length: 13 amino acids. The CDR3 DNA is TGTGCCAGCGGGACACAGCATAATTCACCCCTCCACTTT. This gives the protein CASGTQHNSPLHF.

The chain couples TRBV9 to TRBJ1-6, with D possibly matching TRBD1 (6 bases). There are 16 residues in the CDR3. V was shortened by 4 bases and J by 5 bases, with 16 bases between the two germline ends. Germline CDR1 SGDLS, CDR2 YYNGEE. Here the CDR3 reads CASSPGGGRNNSPLHF. The CDR3 nucleotides are TGTGCCAGCAGCCCCGGGGGGGGCAGGAATAATTCACCCCTCCACTTT.

This clone was recorded once. This chain uses TRBV6-5 with TRBJ2-7, with 7 bases matching TRBD2. The CDR3 sequence is 13 residues long. V lost 6 bases, J lost 6 bases, and 8 bases stayed unmatched. CDR1 is MNHEY and CDR2 is SVGAGI in the germline V gene. In DNA form, the CDR3 reads TGTGCCAGCAGCCCGGGGGGAGGGGCCGAGCAGTACTTC. Translating gives CASSPGGGAEQYF.

The rearrangement joins TRBV5-1 to TRBJ2-2, with D uncertain. The CDR3 consists of 15 residues. The V gene lost 0 bases and the J gene lost 3 bases, with 9 bases spanning the gap. Germline V gives CDR1 SGHRS, CDR2 YFSETQ. The CDR3 coding sequence is TGCGCCAGCAGCTTGGTCCCGGCGGACACCGGGGAGCTGTTTTTT. Translated: CASSLVPADTGELFF.

The chain has TRBV9 and TRBJ2-3; 11 bases map to TRBD1. The trim removed 4 bases at V and 4 bases at J, leaving 11 bases unmatched. CDR3 length: 17 amino acids. Germline CDR1 is SGDLS and CDR2 is YYNGEE. CDR3 amino acids: CASSPTGQGVGSDTQYF. The CDR3 DNA is TGTGCCAGCAGCCCCACGGGACAGGGGGTTGGTTCAGATACGCAGTATTTT.

The chain uses TRBV18 and TRBJ1-1, with TRBD1 as a possible D gene (5 bases). The CDR3 sequence is 12 residues long. The V and J ends lost 2 bases and 11 bases respectively, with 12 bases between them. The germline CDR1 and CDR2 sequences are KGHSH and LQKENI. The CDR3 here is CASSPAGGDAFF. The CDR3, as DNA: TGTGCCAGCTCACCAGCCGGGGGAGATGCTTTCTTT.

The DNA of the CDR3 is TGTGCCAGCAGCTTGGGGGGACTTGGCTATGGCTACACCTTC. This translates into CASSLGGLGYGYTF. V usage is TRBV5-5 and J usage is TRBJ1-2, with a weak D call TRBD1 (5 bases). CDR1 and CDR2 (germline): SGHKS, YYEKEE (reference sequence). The V and J ends lost 0 bases and 4 bases respectively, with 10 bases between them. This CDR3 comprises 14 residues.

This chain connects TRBV9 to TRBJ2-1, with 8 nucleotides matching TRBD1. The CDR3 contains 12 residues. Germline V gene data show CDR1 as SGDLS and CDR2 as YYNGEE. V trimming: 2 bases; J trimming: 9 bases; junction bases outside the gene matches: 1. Written as DNA, the CDR3 is TGTGCCAGCAGCGTTACAGGGGGTGAGCAGTTCTTC. It codes for CASSVTGGEQFF.